Shown below are 10 T cell receptor beta chains from a single sample sequenced in a study of T cell responses to AZD1222 COVID-19 vaccine. Sequencing used immunoSEQ multiplex PCR; TCRdb keeps in-frame clones, though not all of them. The sample lists approximately 180,000 clones, about 85% occurring once. The sequencing used peripheral blood, collected on day 0 of AZD1222 vaccination. The receptors were sampled from an adult in good health.

The genes are TRBV28 and TRBJ2-7, with 13 positions matching TRBD2. The CDR3 has 17 amino acids. Germline V lookup: CDR1 MDHEN, CDR2 SYDVKM. Germline trimming cut 6 bases from V and 2 bases from J; bases unmatched to any gene: 10. Written as DNA, the CDR3 is TGTGCCAGCAGGTTTACCCCCGGGACTAGCGGGACCTACGAGCAGTACTTC. Translation gives CASRFTPGTSGTYEQYF.

This chain uses TRBV7-2 with TRBJ1-6; 8 nucleotides align to TRBD1. Germline assignment: CDR1 SGHTA and CDR2 FQGNSA. V shed 4 bases, J shed 7 bases, and the junction held 6 bases outside the gene matches. CDR3 length equals 15 residues. Here the CDR3 DNA reads TGTGCCAGCAGCTCCCCTCAGGGGGCGAATTCACCCCTCCACTTT. It encodes CASSSPQGANSPLHF.

This rearrangement joins TRBV29-1 to TRBJ2-3, with 7 bases matching TRBD1. CDR1 and CDR2 from the germline V gene are SQVTM and ANQGSEA. The CDR3 runs 13 residues. Trimming removed 6 bases from V and 4 bases from J; junction bases left unmatched: 7. The CDR3 loop is CSVSGQGADTQYF. CDR3 nucleotides: TGCAGCGTCTCCGGGCAGGGGGCAGATACGCAGTATTTT.

The chain carries TRBV28 and TRBJ2-7, with 7 bases aligning to TRBD2. Germline loops: CDR1 MDHEN, CDR2 SYDVKM. The V and J ends lost 8 bases and 1 base, in that order; junction bases with no gene match: 14. This CDR3 is built from 16 residues. CDR3 protein: CASPPMVVAGSYEQYF. CDR3 coding DNA: TGTGCCAGCCCCCCTATGGTGGTAGCGGGTTCCTACGAGCAGTACTTC. Full variable domain (rest looked up from reference TRBV28 and TRBJ2-7): DVKVTQSSRYLVKRTGEKVFLECVQDMDHENMFWYRQDPGLGLRLIYFSYDVKMKEKGDIPEGYSVSREKKERFSLILESASTNQTSMYLCASPPMVVAGSYEQYFGPGTRLTVT.

This clone was seen more than once but under ten times. This CDR3 reads CASSLTVDSYEQYF. The CDR3 nucleotides read TGCGCCAGCAGCCTAACCGTAGACTCCTACGAGCAGTACTTC. The chain is built from TRBV5-1 and TRBJ2-7, with no clear D. V lost 4 bases to trimming and J lost 0 bases, with 11 bases between them. This CDR3 is 14 amino acids long. Per germline, CDR1 SGHRS and CDR2 YFSETQ.

The chain is built from TRBV5-1 and TRBJ2-6; 8 bases line up with TRBD1. The CDR3 covers 17 residues. V gave up 4 bases and J gave up 1 base; unmatched junction bases: 7. The germline CDR1 and CDR2 sequences are SGHRS and YFSETQ. CDR3 nucleotides: TGCGCCAGCAGCATCAACAGGGGGGCATCTGGGGCCAACGTCCTGACTTTC. This encodes CASSINRGASGANVLTF.

V usage is TRBV19 and J usage is TRBJ2-3; D possibly matches TRBD1 or TRBD2 (5 bases each). V shed 6 bases and J shed 4 bases, with 17 bases lying between them. This CDR3 contains 15 residues. CDR1 and CDR2 (germline): LNHDA, SQIVND (reference sequence). The CDR3 coding sequence is TGTGCCAGTAGGGAGACAGAGGTAGCGCCAGATACGCAGTATTTT. This sequence encodes CASRETEVAPDTQYF.

This clone is a singleton in its sample. The chain is built from TRBV20-1 and TRBJ2-2; 12 nucleotides align to TRBD2. The CDR3 extends over 14 amino acids. Germline V CDR1 and CDR2: DFQATT, SNEGSKA (reference sequence). Trimming took 3 bases from V and 6 from J; bases not matched to a gene: 2. Written as DNA, the CDR3 is TGCAGTGCTAGTTCTAGCGGGAGGGCCGGGGAGCTGTTTTTT. Amino acid sequence: CSASSSGRAGELFF.

The CDR3 region has the DNA TGTGCCAGCAGCCGGGCCGGGAGTTCCCACGAGCAGTACTTC. This codes for CASSRAGSSHEQYF. The rearrangement joins TRBV3-1 (or the pseudogene TRBV3-2) to TRBJ2-7; tentative D call: TRBD2 (6 bases). Deletions cut 4 bases from V and 5 bases from J, with 15 bases between. This CDR3 is 14 amino acids long. Germline assignment: CDR1 LGHDT and CDR2 YNNKEL (reference sequence).

J is TRBJ1-1 and V is TRBV4-2; 9 nucleotides agree with TRBD1. V lost 4 bases, J lost 0 bases, and 0 bases stayed unmatched. The CDR3 is 14 residues long. Germline V gene lookup returns CDR1 LGHNA and CDR2 YNFKEQ. CDR3 residues: CASSRTGVNTEAFF. The CDR3 nucleotides are TGTGCCAGCAGCCGGACAGGGGTGAACACTGAAGCTTTCTTT.